The clone carrying this T cell receptor beta chain appeared many times. Antigen unknown. Time point reported: patch test 2, 6 weeks after DPC sensitization. Treatment indicated: therapeutic diphenylcyclopropenone sensitization with weekly scalp DPC. One entry per CDR3 protein results from TCRdb running MiXCR on the RACE reads. The sample has approximately 350,000 distinct CDR3 sequences, about 6% seen once. The sample is drawn from a study of human T cells and chemical hapten exposure. Whole-study results and caveats: In the PT1 data, expanded TCR counts showed a positive correlation with patch test score.

After removal of 10 bases from V and 6 bases from J, the junction contained 9 bases not matched to a gene. This CDR3 contains 14 residues. Germline CDR1 ENHRY, CDR2 SYGVKD. V is TRBV10-3 and J is TRBJ2-2, with TRBD1 matching 9 bases. Material: whole blood, obtained in connection with sensitization to the hapten diphenylcyclopropenone (DPC). The receptor was derived from a woman aged 18-29 years with alopecia areata. Some clones in this sample may be carry-over from other donors' samples. CDR3 amino acids: CATTGTGSAGELFF. The CDR3, as DNA: TGTGCCACGACGGGGACAGGGTCGGCCGGGGAGCTGTTTTTT.